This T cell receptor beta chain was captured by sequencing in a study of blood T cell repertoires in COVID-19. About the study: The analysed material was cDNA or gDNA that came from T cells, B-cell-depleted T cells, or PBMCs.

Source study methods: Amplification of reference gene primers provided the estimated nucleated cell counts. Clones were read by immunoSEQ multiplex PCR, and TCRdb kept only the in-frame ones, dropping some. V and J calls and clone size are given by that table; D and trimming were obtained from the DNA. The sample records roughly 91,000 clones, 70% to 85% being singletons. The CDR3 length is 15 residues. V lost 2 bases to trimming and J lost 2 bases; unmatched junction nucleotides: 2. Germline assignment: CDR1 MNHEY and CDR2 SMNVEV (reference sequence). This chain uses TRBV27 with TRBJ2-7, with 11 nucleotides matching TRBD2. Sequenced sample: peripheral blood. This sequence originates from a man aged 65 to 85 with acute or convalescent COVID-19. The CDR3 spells CASSLALAGAYEQYF. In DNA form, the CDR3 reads TGTGCCAGCAGTTTAGCACTAGCGGGAGCCTACGAGCAGTACTTC.